This paragraph reports one T cell receptor (beta chain). This entry comes from a study of blood T cell repertoires in COVID-19. Clones were read by immunoSEQ multiplex PCR, and TCRdb kept only the in-frame ones, dropping some. The sample yields approximately 230,000 clones, roughly 85% seen once. The receptor was isolated from a man aged 18 to 29 with active or convalescent COVID-19. Sequencing was carried out using peripheral blood.

CDR3 coding DNA: TGTGCCAGCAGCAACCCCCGGGTCCCGTACGCTTTCTTT. Its protein product is CASSNPRVPYAFF. The rearrangement links TRBV21-1 to TRBJ1-1. TRBV21-1 is a documented pseudogene. This CDR3 spans 13 amino acids.